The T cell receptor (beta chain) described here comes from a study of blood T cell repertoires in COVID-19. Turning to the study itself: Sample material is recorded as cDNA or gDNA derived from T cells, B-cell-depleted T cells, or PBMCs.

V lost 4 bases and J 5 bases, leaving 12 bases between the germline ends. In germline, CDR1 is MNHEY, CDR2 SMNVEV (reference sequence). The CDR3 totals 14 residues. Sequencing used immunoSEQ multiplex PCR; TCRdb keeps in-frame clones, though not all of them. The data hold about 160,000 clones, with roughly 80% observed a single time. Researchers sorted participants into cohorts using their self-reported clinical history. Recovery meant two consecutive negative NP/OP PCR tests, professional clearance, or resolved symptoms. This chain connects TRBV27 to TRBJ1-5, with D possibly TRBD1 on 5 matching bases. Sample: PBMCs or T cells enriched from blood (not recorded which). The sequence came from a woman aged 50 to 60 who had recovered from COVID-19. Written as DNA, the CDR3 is TGTGCCAGCAGTTACGGGGGTCCGGATCAGCCCCAGCATTTT. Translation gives CASSYGGPDQPQHF.